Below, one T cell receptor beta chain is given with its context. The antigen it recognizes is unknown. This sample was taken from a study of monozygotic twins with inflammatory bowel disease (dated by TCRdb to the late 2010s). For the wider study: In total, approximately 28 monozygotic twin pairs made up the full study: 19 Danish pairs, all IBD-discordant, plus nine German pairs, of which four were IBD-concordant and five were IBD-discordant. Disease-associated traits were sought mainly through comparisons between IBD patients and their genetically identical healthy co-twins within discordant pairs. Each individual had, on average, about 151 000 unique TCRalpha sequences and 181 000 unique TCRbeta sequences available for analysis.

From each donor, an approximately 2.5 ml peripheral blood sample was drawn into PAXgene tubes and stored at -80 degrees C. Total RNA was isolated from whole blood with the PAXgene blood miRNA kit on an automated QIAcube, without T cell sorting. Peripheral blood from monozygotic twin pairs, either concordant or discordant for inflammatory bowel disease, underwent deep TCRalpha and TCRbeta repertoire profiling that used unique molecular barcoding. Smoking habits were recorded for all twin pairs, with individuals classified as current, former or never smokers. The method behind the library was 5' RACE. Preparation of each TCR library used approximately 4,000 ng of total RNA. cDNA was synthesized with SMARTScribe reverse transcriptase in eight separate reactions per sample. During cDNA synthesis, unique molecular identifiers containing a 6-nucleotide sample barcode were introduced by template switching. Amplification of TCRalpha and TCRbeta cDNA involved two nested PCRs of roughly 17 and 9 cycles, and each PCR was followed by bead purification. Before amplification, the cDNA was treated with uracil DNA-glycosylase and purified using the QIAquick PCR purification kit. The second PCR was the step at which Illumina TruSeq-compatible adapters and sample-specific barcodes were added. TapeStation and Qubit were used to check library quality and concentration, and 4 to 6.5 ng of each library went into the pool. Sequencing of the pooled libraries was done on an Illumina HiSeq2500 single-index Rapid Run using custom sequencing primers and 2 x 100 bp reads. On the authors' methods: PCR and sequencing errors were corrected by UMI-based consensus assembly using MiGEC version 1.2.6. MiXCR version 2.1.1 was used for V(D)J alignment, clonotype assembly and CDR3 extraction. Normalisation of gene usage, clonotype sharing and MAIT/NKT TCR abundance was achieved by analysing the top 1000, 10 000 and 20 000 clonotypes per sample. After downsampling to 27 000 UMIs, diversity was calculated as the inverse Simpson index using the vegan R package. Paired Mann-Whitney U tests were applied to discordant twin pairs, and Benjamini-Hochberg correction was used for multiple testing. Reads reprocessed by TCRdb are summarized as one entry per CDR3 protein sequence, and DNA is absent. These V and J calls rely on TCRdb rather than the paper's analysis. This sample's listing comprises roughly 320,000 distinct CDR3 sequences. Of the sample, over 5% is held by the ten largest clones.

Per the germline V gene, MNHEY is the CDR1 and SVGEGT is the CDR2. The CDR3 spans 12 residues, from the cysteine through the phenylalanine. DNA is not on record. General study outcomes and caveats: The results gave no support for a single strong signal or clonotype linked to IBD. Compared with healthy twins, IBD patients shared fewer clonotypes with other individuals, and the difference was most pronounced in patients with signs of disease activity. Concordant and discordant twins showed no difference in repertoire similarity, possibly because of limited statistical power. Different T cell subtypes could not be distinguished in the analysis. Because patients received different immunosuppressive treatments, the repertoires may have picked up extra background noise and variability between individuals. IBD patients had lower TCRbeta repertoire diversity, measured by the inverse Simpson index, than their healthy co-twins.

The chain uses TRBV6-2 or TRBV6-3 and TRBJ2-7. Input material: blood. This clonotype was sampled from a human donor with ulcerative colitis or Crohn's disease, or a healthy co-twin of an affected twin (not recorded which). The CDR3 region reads CASTAKVYEQYF.